Listed here are 5 T cell receptor beta chains from one sample, sequenced in a study of tissue T cells after allogeneic stem cell transplantation. The data were produced by immunoSEQ multiplex PCR, yet TCRdb's version contains in-frame clones alone and is incomplete. The sample lists approximately 17,000 clones, around 70% occurring once. The sequencing sample was made of spleen. The source of these receptors is a female BALB/c mouse in good health. MHC haplotype: H2-d.

Turning to this clone: Each gene name is a mouse one. Read coverage stops 1 residue before the CDR3 terminus; the germline J gene supplies the remainder. V and J are TRBV20 and TRBJ2-5, with 9 positions matching TRBD2. The CDR3 contains 14 residues. The V segment lost 2 bases and the J segment 3 bases; nucleotides outside the gene matches: 3. CDR1 is GFQATS, CDR2 STVNSAI, per germline. CDR3 protein: CGARSGTGQDTQYF. CDR3 bases read: TGTGGTGCTAGGAGCGGGACTGGGCAAGACACCCAGTAC.

This clone has a handful of counts. Mouse germline and gene names are used. The observed sequence ends 1 residue before the CDR3 terminus, with the missing tail filled in from the germline J gene. V gene TRBV2 combines with J gene TRBJ2-7; D remains ambiguous. The length of the CDR3 is 12 residues. With 0 bases removed from V and 4 bases from J, the gap between germline ends came to 4 bases. CDR1 and CDR2 (germline): LGHNA, YSYQKL. This chain's CDR3 is CASSQDFYEQYF. CDR3 DNA, as far as it was read: TGTGCCAGCAGCCAAGATTTTTATGAACAGTAC.

To note about this clone: Any gene name here is a mouse gene name. The read terminates 1 residue before the CDR3 end, so the remaining end is supplied by the germline J gene. The chain employs TRBV19 and TRBJ1-6; D perhaps matches TRBD1 (5 bases). TRBJ1-6 is reported as an ORF; its role is uncertain. CDR3 length: 13 residues. Trimming stripped 3 bases from V and 7 bases from J, with 8 bases between. Germline-derived CDR1 and CDR2 are FNHDT and SITEND (reference sequence). CDR3 DNA (partial): TGTGCCAGCAGTAGGGGCAGAAATTCGCCCCTCTAC. Translated: CASSRGRNSPLY. The full CDR3 protein reads CASSRGRNSPLYF.

About this clone itself: Gene names are mouse gene names. The read falls 1 residue short of the CDR3 end, and the missing part is taken from the germline J gene. The rearrangement joins TRBV29 to TRBJ1-1; possible D gene TRBD1, 6 bases. Germline assignment: CDR1 MSHET and CDR2 SYDVDS. This CDR3 is built from 14 residues. Trimming left V 3 bases short and J 0 bases short, with 8 bases between. CDR3 sequence: CASSLRGANTEVFF. The part of the CDR3 DNA that was read is TGTGCTAGCAGTTTGAGGGGGGCAAACACAGAAGTCTTC.

On this clone: Genes here carry mouse names. The CDR3 extends 1 residue past the end of the read, so its final part is completed from the germline J gene. The rearrangement links TRBV13-2 to TRBJ2-4; 9 positions match TRBD1. Germline CDR1 NNHNN, CDR2 SYGAGS (reference sequence). Trimming at V came to 2 bases and at J to 2 bases, leaving 6 bases not matched to a gene. The CDR3 covers 16 residues. The CDR3 loop reads CASGDHRDRVQNTLYF. The CDR3 bases that were read are TGTGCCAGCGGTGACCACCGGGACAGGGTTCAAAACACCTTGTAC.